These T cell receptor beta chains were read from a single sample in a study of identical twins. TCRdb fed the 5' RACE reads into MiXCR, producing one record per CDR3 protein. The sample lists some 570,000 distinct CDR3 sequences, around 20% occurring once. The data also belong to a second study, concerning yellow fever vaccine responses in identical twins.

The sample comprised CD4+ T cells sorted from blood. The receptors come from a woman under 30 in good health. Both conserved end residues are part of each CDR3. Fields, in order: CDR3 length, J gene, clone size, D gene, V gene, CDR3 protein, CDR3 DNA. D genes are given only for firm matches. Clone sizes are given selectively: once, few, many, or a class where the clone is expanded.

len: 11; j_gene: TRBJ2-1; abundance: few; d_gene: NA; v_gene: TRBV6-6; CDR3aa: CASTGGREQFF; CDR3nt: TGTGCCAGCACTGGGGGCAGGGAGCAGTTCTTC
len: 13; j_gene: TRBJ2-1; abundance: NA; d_gene: TRBD2; v_gene: TRBV20-1; CDR3aa: CSAVGTSGRSRFF; CDR3nt: TGCAGTGCTGTCGGGACTAGCGGGAGGAGTAGATTCTTC
len: 14; j_gene: TRBJ2-6; abundance: few; d_gene: NA; v_gene: TRBV20-1; CDR3aa: CSAPPLENANVLTF; CDR3nt: TGCAGTGCGCCTCCACTCGAGAACGCCAACGTCCTGACTTTC
len: 16; j_gene: TRBJ1-1; abundance: few; d_gene: TRBD1; v_gene: TRBV18; CDR3aa: CASSPRQGARDTEAFF; CDR3nt: TGTGCCAGCTCACCAAGACAGGGGGCTCGGGACACTGAAGCTTTCTTT
len: 17; j_gene: TRBJ2-1; abundance: few; d_gene: TRBD2; v_gene: TRBV28; CDR3aa: CASSLPGVGTTYNEQFF; CDR3nt: TGTGCCAGCAGTCTCCCCGGTGTAGGGACTACCTACAATGAGCAGTTCTTC
len: 16; j_gene: TRBJ2-1; abundance: NA; d_gene: TRBD1; v_gene: TRBV15; CDR3aa: CATSGTGTGNVNEQFF; CDR3nt: TGTGCCACCAGCGGGACCGGGACAGGCAATGTAAATGAGCAGTTCTTC
len: 16; j_gene: TRBJ2-7; abundance: few; d_gene: TRBD2; v_gene: TRBV6-1; CDR3aa: CASKGVAGGPAGEQYF; CDR3nt: TGTGCCAGCAAGGGGGTAGCGGGAGGCCCCGCCGGCGAGCAGTACTTC
len: 19; j_gene: TRBJ2-6; abundance: NA; d_gene: TRBD2; v_gene: TRBV15; CDR3aa: CATSRSQTSGTSGANVLTF; CDR3nt: TGTGCCACCAGCAGATCCCAGACTAGCGGGACCTCTGGGGCCAACGTCCTGACTTTC
len: 16; j_gene: TRBJ2-7; abundance: few; d_gene: NA; v_gene: TRBV20-1; CDR3aa: CSARRDTKTSSYEQYF; CDR3nt: TGCAGTGCTAGACGGGACACCAAGACTAGCTCCTACGAGCAGTACTTC
len: 13; j_gene: TRBJ2-3; abundance: many; d_gene: NA; v_gene: TRBV7-2; CDR3aa: CASSLDRTDTQYF; CDR3nt: TGTGCCAGCAGCTTAGATCGCACAGATACGCAGTATTTT
len: 15; j_gene: TRBJ2-3; abundance: NA; d_gene: TRBD2; v_gene: TRBV6-5; CDR3aa: CASSWRLAGKDTQYF; CDR3nt: TGTGCCAGCAGTTGGAGACTAGCGGGAAAAGATACGCAGTATTTT
len: 14; j_gene: TRBJ2-5; abundance: once; d_gene: NA; v_gene: TRBV12-3/TRBV12-4; CDR3aa: CASSFRQGGETQYF; CDR3nt: TGTGCCAGCAGTTTTAGGCAGGGTGGCGAGACCCAGTACTTC
len: 15; j_gene: TRBJ2-1; abundance: NA; d_gene: TRBD2; v_gene: TRBV6-5; CDR3aa: CASSSLAGALYEQFF; CDR3nt: TGTGCCAGCAGTTCACTAGCGGGAGCTCTTTATGAGCAGTTCTTC
len: 14; j_gene: TRBJ1-4; abundance: few; d_gene: NA; v_gene: TRBV6-5; CDR3aa: CASSYRQGNEKLFF; CDR3nt: TGTGCCAGCAGTTACCGGCAGGGTAATGAAAAACTGTTTTTT
len: 15; j_gene: TRBJ2-7; abundance: few; d_gene: NA; v_gene: TRBV5-1; CDR3aa: CASSLAVGEGYEQYF; CDR3nt: TGCGCCAGCAGCTTGGCCGTGGGGGAAGGCTACGAGCAGTACTTC
len: 17; j_gene: TRBJ2-5; abundance: few; d_gene: TRBD2; v_gene: TRBV4-1; CDR3aa: CASSQTGLAGERETQYF; CDR3nt: TGCGCCAGCAGCCAGACGGGACTAGCGGGAGAACGAGAGACCCAGTACTTC
len: 14; j_gene: TRBJ2-1; abundance: few; d_gene: TRBD2; v_gene: TRBV29-1; CDR3aa: CSGTGTSGPNEQFF; CDR3nt: TGCAGCGGAACCGGGACTAGCGGGCCTAATGAGCAGTTCTTC
len: 15; j_gene: TRBJ1-4; abundance: few; d_gene: TRBD1; v_gene: TRBV4-2; CDR3aa: CASSQGGTDDEKLFF; CDR3nt: TGTGCCAGCAGCCAGGGCGGGACAGACGATGAAAAACTGTTTTTT
len: 15; j_gene: TRBJ2-2; abundance: NA; d_gene: NA; v_gene: TRBV6-1; CDR3aa: CASSRGGVNTGELFF; CDR3nt: TGTGCCAGCAGTAGAGGAGGGGTTAACACCGGGGAGCTGTTTTTT
len: 15; j_gene: TRBJ2-7; abundance: few; d_gene: NA; v_gene: TRBV25-1; CDR3aa: CASSEWAGGAYEQYF; CDR3nt: TGTGCCAGCAGTGAATGGGCAGGGGGGGCCTACGAGCAGTACTTC
len: 17; j_gene: TRBJ2-1; abundance: NA; d_gene: NA; v_gene: TRBV9; CDR3aa: CASSVEWVGEPSNEQFF; CDR3nt: TGTGCCAGCAGCGTAGAATGGGTGGGAGAGCCCTCGAATGAGCAGTTCTTC
len: 16; j_gene: TRBJ2-1; abundance: few; d_gene: TRBD2; v_gene: TRBV10-3; CDR3aa: CAAREGLAELRNEQFF; CDR3nt: TGTGCCGCCAGGGAGGGACTAGCGGAATTACGAAATGAGCAGTTCTTC
len: 14; j_gene: TRBJ2-2; abundance: NA; d_gene: NA; v_gene: TRBV12-3/TRBV12-4; CDR3aa: CASQPQTYTGELFF; CDR3nt: TGTGCCAGCCAACCCCAGACCTACACCGGGGAGCTGTTTTTT
len: 15; j_gene: TRBJ2-5; abundance: NA; d_gene: TRBD2; v_gene: TRBV24-1; CDR3aa: CATSDQGLAGETQYF; CDR3nt: TGTGCCACCAGTGATCAGGGACTAGCGGGAGAGACCCAGTACTTC
len: 16; j_gene: TRBJ2-1; abundance: NA; d_gene: TRBD1; v_gene: TRBV4-1; CDR3aa: CASSQDMGTGGNEQFF; CDR3nt: TGCGCCAGCAGCCAAGATATGGGGACAGGGGGGAATGAGCAGTTCTTC
len: 16; j_gene: TRBJ2-3; abundance: few; d_gene: NA; v_gene: TRBV11-1; CDR3aa: CASSSAGSSFADTQYF; CDR3nt: TGTGCCAGCAGCTCCGCGGGATCGAGTTTCGCAGATACGCAGTATTTT
len: 12; j_gene: TRBJ2-5; abundance: few; d_gene: NA; v_gene: TRBV5-1; CDR3aa: CASSSTQETQYF; CDR3nt: TGCGCCAGCAGCTCTACCCAAGAGACCCAGTACTTC
len: 14; j_gene: TRBJ2-2; abundance: NA; d_gene: NA; v_gene: TRBV24-1; CDR3aa: CATGITGNTGELFF; CDR3nt: TGTGCCACGGGAATTACAGGGAACACCGGGGAGCTGTTTTTT
len: 13; j_gene: TRBJ2-7; abundance: NA; d_gene: TRBD1; v_gene: TRBV5-1; CDR3aa: CASRGTGFNEQYF; CDR3nt: TGCGCCAGCCGTGGGACAGGGTTTAACGAGCAGTACTTC
len: 15; j_gene: TRBJ2-1; abundance: NA; d_gene: TRBD2; v_gene: TRBV10-1; CDR3aa: CASSESASGYNEQFF; CDR3nt: TGCGCCAGCAGTGAGTCGGCTAGCGGGTACAATGAGCAGTTCTTC
len: 12; j_gene: TRBJ1-1; abundance: few; d_gene: NA; v_gene: TRBV20-1; CDR3aa: CSAAQSGAEAFF; CDR3nt: TGCAGTGCCGCGCAGTCGGGGGCTGAAGCTTTCTTT
len: 17; j_gene: TRBJ1-2; abundance: NA; d_gene: TRBD1; v_gene: TRBV5-5; CDR3aa: CASSLTGGRSTNYGYTF; CDR3nt: TGTGCCAGCAGCTTGACAGGGGGCAGAAGTACTAACTATGGCTACACCTTC
len: 15; j_gene: TRBJ1-4; abundance: NA; d_gene: TRBD1; v_gene: TRBV6-1; CDR3aa: CASSQIGQGAEKLFF; CDR3nt: TGTGCCAGCAGCCAGATTGGACAGGGAGCTGAAAAACTGTTTTTT
len: 14; j_gene: TRBJ2-3; abundance: few; d_gene: TRBD1; v_gene: TRBV20-1; CDR3aa: CSAFRDSGTDTQYF; CDR3nt: TGCAGTGCTTTCCGGGACAGTGGAACAGATACGCAGTATTTT
len: 14; j_gene: TRBJ2-3; abundance: NA; d_gene: NA; v_gene: TRBV6-1; CDR3aa: CASSVRTVTDTQYF; CDR3nt: TGTGCCAGCAGTGTTCGGACAGTCACAGATACGCAGTATTTT
len: 14; j_gene: TRBJ1-1; abundance: NA; d_gene: NA; v_gene: TRBV6-1; CDR3aa: CASTYAPGGTEAFF; CDR3nt: TGTGCCAGCACCTACGCGCCGGGGGGCACTGAAGCTTTCTTT